This entry features one T cell receptor (beta chain) sequence. The target antigen is unknown. This entry belongs to a study of T cell responses to AZD1222 COVID-19 vaccine. Study observations and caveats: Baseline seropositivity characterized only a handful of AZD1222 recipients. Donors, mostly white British, included more females; clonal diversity was possibly underestimated.

The repertoire was sequenced with immunoSEQ multiplex PCR; TCRdb's copy has only in-frame clones and lacks some. The sample includes 90,000 to 120,000 clones, approximately 86% of them seen just once. The CDR3 is made up of 15 amino acids. From germline, CDR1 is LNHDA and CDR2 SQIVND (reference sequence). J lost 4 bases, V lost 2 bases, and 5 bases had no gene match. This sample comprised peripheral blood, obtained on day 0 of AZD1222 vaccination. The sequence was collected from an adult in good health. J is TRBJ1-5 and V is TRBV19; 7 nucleotides align to TRBD1. The CDR3: CASSISAGGNQPQHF. CDR3 bases: TGTGCCAGTAGTATATCGGCAGGGGGAAATCAGCCCCAGCATTTT.